Each of the 12 T cell receptor beta chains below was sequenced from the same sample in a study of blood T cell repertoires in COVID-19. Using immunoSEQ multiplex PCR, the repertoire was profiled, and TCRdb retains in-frame clones only, with some absent. The sample includes 200,000 to 250,000 clones, around 83% of them seen just once. Material for sequencing was peripheral blood. These receptors were collected from a woman aged 50 to 65 with acute or convalescent COVID-19.

This clone has a handful of counts. V and J are TRBV7-2 and TRBJ2-3; TRBD1 aligns across 8 bases. The V segment lost 5 bases and the J segment 2 bases; nucleotides outside the gene matches: 6. The CDR3 runs 15 residues. The germline V gene has CDR1 SGHTA and CDR2 FQGNSA. CDR3 nucleotide sequence: TGTGCCAGCAGCCCCTGGGGACAGGCCACAGATACGCAGTATTTT. It codes for CASSPWGQATDTQYF.

This chain joins TRBV11-3 and TRBJ2-7; TRBD2 aligns across 7 bases. The CDR3 extends over 19 amino acids. Germline trimming cut 1 base from V and 5 bases from J; bases unmatched to any gene: 20. CDR1 and CDR2 (germline): SGHNT, YENEEA. The CDR3 here is CASSLGPGQGGAVGNEQYF. CDR3 DNA: TGTGCCAGCAGCTTAGGCCCGGGGCAGGGAGGGGCTGTTGGGAACGAGCAGTACTTC.

The chain recombines TRBV18 with TRBJ1-1; unclear D gene. The CDR3 covers 13 residues. Germline V gene sequence: CDR1 KGHSH, CDR2 LQKENI. Trimming cost V 4 bases and J 3 bases, with 9 bases left between them. The CDR3 loop reads CASSQAVDTEAFF. The CDR3 nucleotides are TGTGCCAGCTCACAGGCGGTAGACACTGAAGCTTTCTTT.

This clone was recorded once. The V call is TRBV2, the J call TRBJ1-4; the D is unclear. This CDR3 is built from 15 residues. V lost 2 bases and J 8 bases, leaving 15 bases between the germline ends. The V gene's germline CDR1 is SNHLY and CDR2 FYNNEI. The CDR3 spells CASSEIANQREKLFF. The CDR3 DNA follows: TGTGCCAGCAGTGAAATAGCCAACCAGAGGGAAAAACTGTTTTTT.

Here the CDR3 DNA reads TGTGCCAGCAGTTACTTGGGGACAGATAATCAGCCCCAGCATTTT. It encodes CASSYLGTDNQPQHF. The V gene is TRBV6-6, the J gene TRBJ1-5; 7 bases align to TRBD1. This CDR3 has 15 residues. J gave up 4 bases and V 1 base, and 4 bases lay outside the gene matches. Germline V gives CDR1 MNHNY, CDR2 SVGAGI (reference sequence).

This chain joins TRBV7-3 and TRBJ2-2; 9 bases are shared with TRBD1. The V and J ends lost 5 bases and 4 bases, in that order; junction bases with no gene match: 2. From germline, CDR1 is SGHTA and CDR2 FQGTGA. The length of the CDR3 is 14 residues. The CDR3 protein is CASSRDRVTGELFF. CDR3 bases: TGTGCCAGCAGCCGGGACAGGGTCACCGGGGAGCTGTTTTTT.

This clone has a handful of counts. This chain connects TRBV5-1 to TRBJ2-7; 8 bases agree with TRBD1. The V gene's germline CDR1 is SGHRS and CDR2 YFSETQ. J lost 4 bases, V lost 4 bases, and 10 bases had no gene match. The CDR3 spans 15 residues. Here the CDR3 DNA reads TGCGCCAGCAGCGGGCAAGGGACAGGATCGTACGAGCAGTACTTC. Translated: CASSGQGTGSYEQYF.

On this clone: Other DNA sequences of this sample code for an identical CDR3. V gene TRBV6-5 combines with J gene TRBJ1-1; D is unclear. The CDR3 is 13 amino acids. Trimming took 0 bases from V and 3 from J, leaving 5 bases between them. CDR1 is MNHEY, CDR2 SVGAGI, per germline. The CDR3 DNA is TGTGCCAGCAGTTACTCGGCGGACACTGAAGCTTTCTTT. This gives the protein CASSYSADTEAFF.

The V and J genes are TRBV5-5 and TRBJ2-7; 8 bases map to TRBD2. In germline, CDR1 is SGHKS, CDR2 YYEKEE (reference sequence). V lost 4 bases and J lost 0; bases outside the gene matches: 3. The CDR3 consists of 14 residues. CDR3 nucleotide sequence: TGTGCCAGCAGCATTAGCGGGACCTCCTACGAGCAGTACTTC. This gives the protein CASSISGTSYEQYF. The full variable domain, completed using reference TRBV5-5 and TRBJ2-7, is DAGVTQSPTHLIKTRGQQVTLRCSPISGHKSVSWYQQVLGQGPQFIFQYYEKEERGRGNFPDRFSARQFPNYSSELNVNALLLGDSALYLCASSISGTSYEQYFGPGTRLTVT.

The chain uses TRBV11-3 and TRBJ2-5, with 9 bases lining up with TRBD1. V was pared by 2 bases and J by 5 bases, with 6 bases of the junction left unmatched. Germline V gives CDR1 SGHNT, CDR2 YENEEA. This CDR3 has 15 amino acids. Written as DNA, the CDR3 is TGTGCCAGCAGCTTAAGGGGACAGGGATTGGAGACCCAGTACTTC. It specifies CASSLRGQGLETQYF.

The genes are TRBV28 and TRBJ2-7; 8 bases are a match to TRBD1. CDR1 and CDR2 (germline): MDHEN, SYDVKM. The V gene end was trimmed by 5 bases and the J gene end by 5 bases; junction bases not matched to a gene: 8. The CDR3 is 14 amino acids. The CDR3 loop reads CASSRQGYRNEQYF. The CDR3 nucleotides are TGTGCCAGCAGTCGACAGGGGTACCGTAACGAGCAGTACTTC.

The rearrangement uses TRBV7-9 and TRBJ1-6, with D possibly being TRBD1 (5 bases). Trimming took off 4 bases at V and 6 bases at J, with 10 bases between the two ends. The CDR3 covers 14 residues. CDR1 and CDR2 from the germline V gene are SEHNR and FQNEAQ (reference sequence). CDR3 amino acids: CASSSDGGNSPLHF. DNA of the CDR3: TGTGCCAGCAGCTCGGACGGGGGTAATTCACCCCTCCACTTT.